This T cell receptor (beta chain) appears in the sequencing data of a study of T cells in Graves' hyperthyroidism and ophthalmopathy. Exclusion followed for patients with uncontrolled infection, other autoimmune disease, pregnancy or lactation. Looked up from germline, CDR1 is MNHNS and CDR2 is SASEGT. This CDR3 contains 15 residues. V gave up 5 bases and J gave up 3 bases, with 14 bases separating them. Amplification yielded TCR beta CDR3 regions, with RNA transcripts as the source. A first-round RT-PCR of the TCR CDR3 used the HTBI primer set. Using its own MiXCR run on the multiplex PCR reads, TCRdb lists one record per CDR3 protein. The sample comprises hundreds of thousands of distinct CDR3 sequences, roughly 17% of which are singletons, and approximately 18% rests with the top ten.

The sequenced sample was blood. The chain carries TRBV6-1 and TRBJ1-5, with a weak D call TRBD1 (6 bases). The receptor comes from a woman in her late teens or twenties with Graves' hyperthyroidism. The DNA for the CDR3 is TGTGCCAGCAGTCAGTCACAGGGCTACAATCAGCCCCAGCATTTT. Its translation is CASSQSQGYNQPQHF.